One sample yielded the 31 T cell receptor beta chains listed below, sequenced in a study of cytotoxic CD8 clonotypes in ibrutinib-treated CLL. The method was immunoSEQ multiplex PCR; TCRdb's version includes in-frame clones alone and lacks a portion of them. This sample has 97,000 or so clones, with around four fifths found just once. Sequencing used PBMCs, obtained after 12 months of ibrutinib treatment. All receptors derive from a human donor with chronic lymphocytic leukemia.

The V call is TRBV4-1, the J call TRBJ1-3, with D perhaps TRBD1 (6 bases). V shed 8 bases and J shed 3 bases, with 17 bases lying between them. In germline, CDR1 is MGHRA, CDR2 YSYEKL. The CDR3 extends over 15 amino acids. The CDR3 protein is CASGGGSFDGNTIYF. DNA for the CDR3: TGCGCCAGCGGGGGCGGCTCCTTTGATGGAAACACCATATATTTT.

The rearrangement joins TRBV5-1 to TRBJ2-3, with a possible D match to TRBD2 (6 bases). The V gene lost 4 bases and the J gene lost 0 bases, with 18 bases spanning the gap. This CDR3 has 17 amino acids. Germline lookup yields CDR1 SGHRS and CDR2 YFSETQ. The CDR3 sequence is CASSLSSGGASTDTQYF. CDR3 nucleotides: TGCGCCAGCAGCCTATCCTCAGGCGGGGCGAGCACAGATACGCAGTATTTT.

The CDR3 spells CASSTGGYEQYF. The CDR3 DNA follows: TGTGCCAGTAGTACCGGAGGCTACGAGCAGTACTTC. V usage is TRBV19 and J usage is TRBJ2-7; possible D gene TRBD2, 5 bases. The germline V gene has CDR1 LNHDA and CDR2 SQIVND (reference sequence). V gave up 4 bases and J gave up 3 bases, with 7 bases separating them. The CDR3 covers 12 residues.

The chain links TRBV5-1 to TRBJ1-5; D may be TRBD1 (5 bases). V lost 0 bases and J lost 5, with 12 bases in between. Per germline, CDR1 SGHRS and CDR2 YFSETQ. This CDR3 contains 15 residues. The CDR3 here is CASSLVPGPDQPQHF. CDR3 sequence (DNA): TGCGCCAGCAGCTTGGTCCCGGGACCCGATCAGCCCCAGCATTTT. Complete variable domain (other parts from reference TRBV5-1 and TRBJ1-5): KAGVTQTPRYLIKTRGQQVTLSCSPISGHRSVSWYQQTPGQGLQFLFEYFSETQRNKGNFPGRFSGRQFSNSRSEMNVSTLELGDSALYLCASSLVPGPDQPQHFGDGTRLSIL.

This chain joins TRBV7-9 and TRBJ1-3; 9 bases line up with TRBD1. V shed 5 bases, J shed 1 base, and the junction held 6 bases outside the gene matches. Germline CDR1 and CDR2: SEHNR and FQNEAQ (reference sequence). The CDR3 runs to 16 residues. The DNA for the CDR3 is TGTGCCAGCAGCCAAATGGACAGGGGATCTGGAAACACCATATATTTT. Translation gives CASSQMDRGSGNTIYF.

The rearrangement links TRBV15 to TRBJ1-3; TRBD1 might be the D (5 bases). This CDR3 is built from 16 residues. From germline, CDR1 is LNHNV and CDR2 YYDKDF (reference sequence). V was trimmed by 0 bases and J by 2 bases, leaving 11 bases between them. The CDR3 protein is CATSREQAGPGNTIYF. CDR3 coding DNA: TGTGCCACCAGCAGAGAACAGGCGGGACCTGGAAACACCATATATTTT.

This chain links TRBV5-1 with TRBJ1-4; maybe TRBD1 (5 bases). CDR1 is SGHRS and CDR2 is YFSETQ in the germline V gene. The germline V and J ends were trimmed by 6 bases and 0 bases, with 12 bases remaining between them. The CDR3 loop spans 15 amino acids. CDR3 sequence: CASTPGTPTNEKLFF. In DNA, the CDR3 is TGCGCCAGCACCCCGGGGACCCCAACTAATGAAAAACTGTTTTTT.

The chain links TRBV10-1 to TRBJ1-3; D is ambiguous. The ends were cut back, 4 bases at V and 0 bases at J, with 13 bases in the middle. From germline, CDR1 is WNHNN and CDR2 SYGVQD (reference sequence). The CDR3 length is 16 residues. This CDR3 is CASSGHSASSGNTIYF. As DNA, the CDR3 is TGCGCCAGCAGTGGGCACAGCGCCAGCTCTGGAAACACCATATATTTT.

This chain uses TRBV11-3 with TRBJ2-7, with TRBD1 as a possible D gene (6 bases). The CDR3 totals 18 residues. CDR1 and CDR2 (germline): SGHNT, YENEEA. V lost 3 bases and J 3 bases, leaving 24 bases between the germline ends. The CDR3, as DNA: TGTGCCAGCAGCTTTGGGGGCAACAGACAGAGACCTTACTACGAGCAGTACTTC. Its translation is CASSFGGNRQRPYYEQYF.

V gene TRBV6-5 combines with J gene TRBJ1-1, with a weak D call TRBD1 (5 bases). CDR1 MNHEY and CDR2 SVGAGI come from the germline V gene. The CDR3 extends over 14 amino acids. The ends were cut back, 2 bases at V and 10 bases at J, with 17 bases in the middle. The CDR3 DNA reads as TGTGCCAGCAGTTACCTTTCACAGCCGGGACGAGCTTTCTTT. Its protein is CASSYLSQPGRAFF.

The rearrangement uses TRBV2 and TRBJ2-7, with 9 positions matching TRBD2. This CDR3 region has 15 residues. The ends lost 8 bases at V and 1 base at J; junction bases unmatched: 9. CDR1 and CDR2 from the germline V gene are SNHLY and FYNNEI. The CDR3 spells CASRYVLAGSYEQYF. In DNA, the CDR3 is TGTGCCAGCCGTTATGTGCTAGCGGGGTCCTACGAGCAGTACTTC.

This rearrangement joins TRBV29-1 to TRBJ1-2; D is perhaps TRBD1 (5 bases). The CDR3 covers 11 residues. Germline V CDR1 and CDR2: SQVTM, ANQGSEA. V lost 3 bases to trimming and J lost 5 bases, with 7 bases between them. CDR3 nucleotides: TGCAGCGTTGAGGGGGGGTATGGCTACACCTTC. Translating it yields CSVEGGYGYTF. The whole variable domain, remainder taken from reference TRBV29-1 and TRBJ1-2, is SAVISQKPSRDICQRGTSLTIQCQVDSQVTMMFWYRQQPGQSLTLIATANQGSEATYESGFVIDKFPISRPNLTFSTLTVSNMSPEDSSIYLCSVEGGYGYTFGSGTRLTVV.

The rearrangement uses TRBV7-2 and TRBJ2-7; D is possibly TRBD1 (6 bases). This CDR3 contains 15 residues. Germline assignment: CDR1 SGHTA and CDR2 FQGNSA. V was cut by 0 bases and J by 3 bases, with 12 bases left in between. The CDR3, as DNA: TGTGCCAGCAGCTTAGCGGACAGCCCTTACTACGAGCAGTACTTC. This codes for CASSLADSPYYEQYF.

This chain links TRBV10-2 with TRBJ2-1; D may be TRBD2 (6 bases). This CDR3 has 15 amino acids. Germline CDR1 is WSHSY and CDR2 is SAAADI. V gave up 3 bases and J gave up 1 base, with 10 bases separating them. In DNA, the CDR3 is TGCGCCAGCAGTGAAGGGACTTCTTCCTACAATGAGCAGTTCTTC. It encodes CASSEGTSSYNEQFF.

The chain joins TRBV7-9 to TRBJ2-5; 10 bases align to TRBD1. The J segment lost 5 bases and the V segment lost 5 bases, leaving 8 bases of the junction unmatched. The CDR3 sequence is 15 residues long. CDR1 and CDR2 from the germline V gene are SEHNR and FQNEAQ (reference sequence). DNA of the CDR3: TGTGCCAGCAGCCCGGGACAGGGGAGGGTTGAGACCCAGTACTTC. Its protein is CASSPGQGRVETQYF. Full variable domain (remainder filled in from reference TRBV7-9 and TRBJ2-5): DTGVSQNPRHKITKRGQNVTFRCDPISEHNRLYWYRQTLGQGPEFLTYFQNEAQLEKSRLLSDRFSAERPKGSFSTLEIQRTEQGDSAMYLCASSPGQGRVETQYFGPGTRLLVL.

The rearrangement links TRBV5-1 to TRBJ1-2; 10 bases map to TRBD1. The CDR3 runs to 15 residues. J gave up 0 bases and V 3 bases, and 2 bases lay outside the gene matches. Per germline, CDR1 SGHRS and CDR2 YFSETQ. CDR3 DNA sequence: TGCGCCAGCAGCTCGGGGACAGGGGCTAACTATGGCTACACCTTC. Protein product: CASSSGTGANYGYTF.

This chain joins TRBV30 and TRBJ1-4; TRBD1 agrees at 8 bases. CDR1 is GTSNPN and CDR2 is SVGIG in the germline V gene (reference sequence). Unmatched junction bases numbered 10, after V lost 3 bases and J lost 10 bases. This CDR3 contains 14 residues. The CDR3 spells CAWRDTGGVGKLFF. CDR3 DNA: TGTGCCTGGAGGGATACAGGGGGGGTTGGAAAACTGTTTTTT.

The chain couples TRBV30 to TRBJ2-5; D not resolved. Germline V lookup: CDR1 GTSNPN, CDR2 SVGIG (reference sequence). The V gene lost 1 base and the J gene lost 6 bases, with 6 bases spanning the gap. The CDR3 contains 11 residues. The CDR3 spells CAWSDLKTQYF. The CDR3 coding sequence is TGTGCCTGGAGTGATCTCAAGACCCAGTACTTC.

This rearrangement joins TRBV6-6 to TRBJ2-5, with 7 bases matching TRBD2. Germline V gene sequence: CDR1 MNHNY, CDR2 SVGAGI (reference sequence). Trimming removed 2 bases from V and 0 bases from J; junction bases left unmatched: 3. The CDR3 consists of 15 residues. CDR3 nucleotides: TGTGCCAGCAGTTACGGTCTAGCGGACCAAGAGACCCAGTACTTC. This translates into CASSYGLADQETQYF.

This chain links TRBV7-2 with TRBJ2-7; tentatively, D is TRBD1 (5 bases). Between the trimmed V and J ends, which lost 3 bases and 6 bases, there was a span of 9 bases. This CDR3 region has 12 residues. In germline, CDR1 is SGHTA, CDR2 FQGNSA. In DNA, the CDR3 is TGTGCCAGCAGCTTCCAGGGCCTCGAGCAGTACTTC. Protein sequence: CASSFQGLEQYF.

The chain combines TRBV4-1 with TRBJ2-3, with D unclear. Trimming cost V 1 base and J 2 bases, with 10 bases left between them. CDR1 is MGHRA and CDR2 is YSYEKL in the germline V gene. This CDR3 has 15 residues. Written as DNA, the CDR3 is TGCGCCAGCAGCCAAGTACCCCTAGTCACAGATACGCAGTATTTT. This codes for CASSQVPLVTDTQYF.

This chain uses TRBV14 with TRBJ1-1; 10 bases align to TRBD1. The germline V gene has CDR1 SGHDN and CDR2 FVKESK. J gave up 3 bases and V 1 base, and 11 bases lay outside the gene matches. The CDR3 contains 18 residues. The chain's CDR3 is CASSQVSGTGTGDTEAFF. In DNA, the CDR3 is TGTGCCAGCAGCCAAGTCTCGGGAACCGGGACAGGGGACACTGAAGCTTTCTTT.

This rearrangement joins TRBV6-1 to TRBJ2-6; D gene unclear. The CDR3 covers 20 residues. Per the germline V gene, CDR1 is MNHNS and CDR2 is SASEGT. Trimming removed 1 base from V and 0 bases from J, with 19 bases in between. CDR3 bases: TGTGCCAGCAGTGAAGTCCGGTTTGGGCAGGCCGACTCTGGGGCCAACGTCCTGACTTTC. Translated: CASSEVRFGQADSGANVLTF.

V gene TRBV4-2 combines with J gene TRBJ2-5, with TRBD2 matching 10 bases. Germline CDR1 reads LGHNA; CDR2 reads YNFKEQ. This CDR3 spans 16 amino acids. The junction had 4 bases not matched to a gene; V was cut back by 0 bases and J by 3 bases. CDR3 DNA: TGTGCCAGCAGCCAAGAAGCGGGGGGGCAGGAAGAGACCCAGTACTTC. Amino acid sequence: CASSQEAGGQEETQYF.

The rearrangement joins TRBV30 to TRBJ2-6; the match to TRBD1 covers 9 bases. Germline trimming cut 2 bases from V and 1 base from J; bases unmatched to any gene: 6. From germline, CDR1 is GTSNPN and CDR2 SVGIG (reference sequence). CDR3 length: 17 residues. The CDR3 region is CAWSPPGQGSGANVLTF. CDR3 DNA: TGTGCCTGGAGTCCACCGGGACAGGGTTCTGGGGCCAACGTCCTGACTTTC.

The chain is built from TRBV29-1 and TRBJ1-1; D is ambiguous. The V end was cut by 5 bases, the J end by 7 bases, with 14 bases between. The V gene's germline CDR1 is SQVTM and CDR2 ANQGSEA. CDR3 length equals 12 residues. This chain's CDR3 is CSVLGRLGEAFF. In nucleotides, the CDR3 is TGCAGCGTTTTGGGGAGGTTGGGTGAAGCTTTCTTT.

This chain links TRBV30 with TRBJ2-3; D is unclear. CDR1 is GTSNPN, CDR2 SVGIG, per germline (reference sequence). Trimming took off 0 bases at V and 6 bases at J, with 7 bases between the two ends. CDR3 length equals 12 residues. The CDR3, as DNA: TGTGCCTGGAGTGTACTGGAGGATACGCAGTATTTT. This encodes CAWSVLEDTQYF.

This rearrangement joins TRBV2 to TRBJ1-1; no clear D gene. Trimming pared 3 bases from V and 7 bases from J, leaving 21 bases between. CDR3 size: 16 residues. Germline-derived CDR1 and CDR2 are SNHLY and FYNNEI. DNA of the CDR3: TGTGCCAGCAGTGACACGGCTCGGGGAACCGTAATTGAAGCTTTCTTT. This translates into CASSDTARGTVIEAFF.

The chain employs TRBV27 and TRBJ2-4; D is unclear. V lost 2 bases and J 0 bases, leaving 11 bases between the germline ends. This CDR3 is 16 amino acids long. Germline CDR1 and CDR2: MNHEY and SMNVEV (reference sequence). The CDR3: CASSLGQALAKNIQYF. The CDR3 DNA reads as TGTGCCAGCAGTTTAGGGCAGGCACTAGCCAAAAACATTCAGTACTTC.

The J gene is TRBJ2-3, the V gene TRBV7-2; 13 nucleotides match TRBD2. The CDR3 consists of 18 residues. Germline V CDR1 and CDR2: SGHTA, FQGNSA. The junction had 9 bases not matched to a gene; V was cut back by 0 bases and J by 6 bases. CDR3 bases: TGTGCCAGCAGCTTAGCGCTGGCTAGACTAGCGGGGGGTGATACGCAGTATTTT. This gives the protein CASSLALARLAGGDTQYF.

The sample holds a few counts of this clone. The chain joins TRBV19 to TRBJ2-1, with TRBD1 matching over 7 bases. This CDR3 contains 18 residues. Trimming cost V 1 base and J 6 bases; bases outside gene matches: 15. CDR1 LNHDA and CDR2 SQIVND come from the germline V gene (reference sequence). The CDR3: CASSIGPYRGGMVNEQFF. In nucleotides, the CDR3 is TGTGCCAGTAGTATAGGGCCTTACAGGGGTGGGATGGTCAATGAGCAGTTCTTC.